The TCR beta chain described here comes from a study of blood T cell repertoires in COVID-19. On the study more broadly: The United States, Italy and Spain provided the acute and convalescent COVID-19 samples.

Original handling: Scientists estimated how many nucleated cells there were by amplifying reference gene primers. Libraries were prepared by immunoSEQ multiplex PCR; TCRdb keeps only in-frame clonotypes and omits some of them. From that table come the V and J calls and clone size; the DNA was used to work out D and trimming. The data show 100,000 to 150,000 clones, around 88% seen once. This clonotype was obtained from a man aged 50 to 59 with acute or convalescent COVID-19. The source material was peripheral blood.

The CDR3 bases are TGTGCCAGCAGCTTGGTTACCCTAGTCACAGATACGCAGTATTTT. Translation: CASSLVTLVTDTQYF. This rearrangement joins TRBV5-6 to TRBJ2-3; no clear D gene. The ends were cut back, 0 bases at V and 2 bases at J, with 10 bases in the middle. The CDR3 totals 15 residues. Per the germline V gene, CDR1 is SGHDT and CDR2 is YYEEEE.